This T cell receptor (beta chain) was recorded in a study of blood T cell repertoires in COVID-19. Profiled with immunoSEQ multiplex PCR; TCRdb holds only in-frame clones, not every one. There are 200,000 to 250,000 clones in the sample; roughly 80% occur only once, and just under 20% lies in the top ten. The CDR3 sequence is 15 residues long. V dropped 4 bases and J dropped 7; count of bases not matched to a gene: 7. Germline assignment: CDR1 MGHRA and CDR2 YSYEKL. The chain is built from TRBV4-1 and TRBJ1-4, with 9 positions matching TRBD1. The source material was peripheral blood. The sequence derives from a man aged 30 to 39 with active or convalescent COVID-19. The CDR3 loop is CASSPTGGEGEKLFF. As DNA, the CDR3 is TGCGCCAGCAGCCCCACAGGGGGCGAGGGTGAAAAACTGTTTTTT.